The 20 T cell receptor beta chains given below trace back to one sample, sequenced in a study of blood T cell repertoires in COVID-19. The assay was immunoSEQ multiplex PCR, and TCRdb's table has in-frame clones only and misses some. The sample lists 200,000 to 300,000 clones; approximately 86% were seen once. What was sequenced was peripheral blood. The receptors originated from a human donor in a cohort sampled during active COVID-19.

The chain uses TRBV27 and TRBJ1-1; 7 nucleotides align to TRBD1. The germline V gene encodes CDR1 MNHEY and CDR2 SMNVEV (reference sequence). V shed 5 bases and J 5 bases; nucleotides not matched to a gene: 8. The length of the CDR3 is 14 residues. The CDR3 reads CASSITGVRTEAFF. The CDR3 nucleotides are TGTGCCAGCAGTATAACAGGGGTCCGGACTGAAGCTTTCTTT.

The CDR3 nucleotides are TGTGCCAGCAGCTTGAATATTCTGCGACAGGGGCATGGCTACACCTTC. Encoded protein: CASSLNILRQGHGYTF. V gene TRBV7-2 combines with J gene TRBJ1-2; 8 bases agree with TRBD1. Germline CDR1 SGHTA, CDR2 FQGNSA. CDR3 size: 16 residues. V was pared by 3 bases and J by 6 bases, with 12 bases of the junction left unmatched.

V gene TRBV7-9 combines with J gene TRBJ1-4; D remains ambiguous. This CDR3 comprises 13 residues. Trimming cost V 4 bases and J 2 bases, with 5 bases left between them. Germline CDR1 SEHNR, CDR2 FQNEAQ (reference sequence). In DNA, the CDR3 is TGTGCCAGCAGCTCGGTGACTAATGAAAAACTGTTTTTT. The encoded protein is CASSSVTNEKLFF.

V usage is TRBV29-1 and J usage is TRBJ2-3; 9 bases align to TRBD1. The CDR3 is 12 residues long. Germline CDR1 SQVTM, CDR2 ANQGSEA. V lost 5 bases and J lost 4; bases outside the gene matches: 1. In DNA form, the CDR3 reads TGCAGCGTTTGGACAGGGGCAGATACGCAGTATTTT. Translating it yields CSVWTGADTQYF.

The chain has TRBV7-7 and TRBJ2-1; 7 bases match TRBD2. Unmatched junction bases numbered 4, after V lost 2 bases and J lost 3 bases. Germline CDR1 is SSHAT and CDR2 is FNYEAQ (reference sequence). The CDR3 is 15 residues long. The CDR3 spells CASSLWAGVYNEQFF. The CDR3 DNA reads as TGTGCCAGCAGCTTATGGGCGGGGGTCTACAATGAGCAGTTCTTC.

The rearrangement links TRBV30 to TRBJ1-1; 7 bases are shared with TRBD1. V lost 2 bases, J lost 11 bases, and 14 bases stayed unmatched. Per germline, CDR1 GTSNPN and CDR2 SVGIG (reference sequence). The CDR3 is 14 residues long. CDR3 coding DNA: TGTGCCTGGAGTTTAGGGGGCTACGGAATTAGGGCTTTCTTT. Translated: CAWSLGGYGIRAFF.

This chain joins TRBV7-2 and TRBJ1-1; D gene uncertain. Between the trimmed V and J ends, which lost 1 base and 2 bases, there was a span of 2 bases. The CDR3 sequence is 12 residues long. CDR1 and CDR2 from the germline V gene are SGHTA and FQGNSA. CDR3 sequence: CASSLVNTEAFF. The CDR3 region has the DNA TGTGCCAGCAGCTTAGTAAACACTGAAGCTTTCTTT.

This sequence joins TRBV7-3 and TRBJ2-2, with a tentative D call TRBD2 (6 bases). The CDR3 totals 16 residues. CDR1 is SGHTA and CDR2 is FQGTGA in the germline V gene. Trimming took off 1 base at V and 0 bases at J, with 9 bases between the two ends. In DNA form, the CDR3 reads TGTGCCAGCAGCTTAATTAGCGGAACGAACACCGGGGAGCTGTTTTTT. This gives the protein CASSLISGTNTGELFF.

This clone was observed a single time. The V and J genes are TRBV14 and TRBJ2-7; TRBD2 matches at 10 bases. Trimming at V came to 4 bases and at J to 4 bases, leaving 4 bases not matched to a gene. CDR3 length: 14 residues. In germline, CDR1 is SGHDN, CDR2 FVKESK. DNA of the CDR3: TGTGCCAGCAGCCGAGGAGCGGGAGGGTACGAGCAGTACTTC. As protein: CASSRGAGGYEQYF. The full variable domain, its missing parts supplied by reference TRBV14 and TRBJ2-7, is EAGVTQFPSHSVIEKGQTVTLRCDPISGHDNLYWYRRVMGKEIKFLLHFVKESKQDESGMPNNRFLAERTGGTYSTLKVQPAELEDSGVYFCASSRGAGGYEQYFGPGTRLTVT.

This clone has just one count. The gene calls are TRBV10-2 and TRBJ1-1; no definite D call. The length of the CDR3 is 13 residues. V shed 0 bases and J shed 7 bases, with 9 bases lying between them. The germline V gene has CDR1 WSHSY and CDR2 SAAADI. The CDR3 DNA is TGCGCCAGCAGTGAGTCCGTCGTCGGTGAAGCTTTCTTT. Its translation is CASSESVVGEAFF.

This clone was picked up one time. The chain uses TRBV28 and TRBJ1-2, with unresolved D. Germline assignment: CDR1 MDHEN and CDR2 SYDVKM. Trimming shortened V by 5 bases and J by 4 bases, and 8 bases separated the two germline ends. This CDR3 is built from 12 residues. The CDR3 bases are TGTGCCAGCAGTCCAGGACTCTATGGCTACACCTTC. This translates into CASSPGLYGYTF.

The V gene is TRBV7-9, the J gene TRBJ1-5; tentative D call: TRBD1 (6 bases). The germline V and J ends were trimmed by 3 bases and 7 bases, with 10 bases remaining between them. Germline CDR1 reads SEHNR; CDR2 reads FQNEAQ (reference sequence). The CDR3 spans 13 residues. The CDR3 sequence is CASSFNREQPQHF. The CDR3 DNA is TGTGCCAGCAGCTTCAACAGGGAGCAGCCCCAGCATTTT.

The chain carries TRBV10-3 and TRBJ1-1; perhaps TRBD1 as D (5 bases). The CDR3 has 13 residues. Germline CDR1 reads ENHRY; CDR2 reads SYGVKD. The V end lost 6 bases, the J end lost 5 bases, and 13 bases lay between the germline ends. CDR3 protein: CAISDLRVTEAFF. The CDR3 nucleotides are TGTGCCATCAGCGATCTCAGGGTTACTGAAGCTTTCTTT.

This clone came up a few times. In DNA, the CDR3 is TGTGCCACCAGCAGGGAACCGGTAGGGACAACAAATTTCGGAAACACCATATATTTT. Translated, it gives CATSREPVGTTNFGNTIYF. The chain joins TRBV15 to TRBJ1-3, with D perhaps TRBD1 (6 bases). This CDR3 has 19 amino acids. Germline lookup yields CDR1 LNHNV and CDR2 YYDKDF (reference sequence). V was shortened by 3 bases and J by 4 bases, with 25 bases between the two germline ends.

The chain links TRBV30 to TRBJ1-1; 7 bases are a match to TRBD1. The CDR3 spans 13 residues. V shed 8 bases, J shed 0 bases, and the junction held 6 bases outside the gene matches. Germline lookup yields CDR1 GTSNPN and CDR2 SVGIG (reference sequence). For the CDR3, the DNA is TGTGCCGGAGAGGGGGCCATGAACACTGAAGCTTTCTTT. Its translation: CAGEGAMNTEAFF.

The chain joins TRBV14 to TRBJ1-1, with 8 bases aligning to TRBD1. CDR3 length equals 16 residues. V was pared by 1 base and J by 1 base, with 5 bases of the junction left unmatched. CDR1 is SGHDN and CDR2 is FVKESK in the germline V gene. CDR3 DNA sequence: TGTGCCAGCAGCCAAGTTCAAGGGACAGGGAACACTGAAGCTTTCTTT. Translation gives CASSQVQGTGNTEAFF.

CDR3 residues: CASSPPVGEYEQYF. The DNA of the CDR3 is TGTGCCAGCTCACCACCGGTAGGAGAGTACGAGCAGTACTTC. The V call is TRBV18, the J call TRBJ2-7; D remains unclear. This CDR3 comprises 14 residues. V was cut by 0 bases and J by 4 bases, with 10 bases left in between. Germline-derived CDR1 and CDR2 are KGHSH and LQKENI.

The V and J genes are TRBV24-1 and TRBJ1-2; no firm D call. V shed 2 bases and J shed 2 bases, with 5 bases lying between them. This CDR3 is 13 amino acids long. The germline CDR1 and CDR2 sequences are KGHDR and SFDVKD. The DNA for the CDR3 is TGTGCCACCAGTGATTCGGAGAACTATGGCTACACCTTC. Encoded protein: CATSDSENYGYTF.

This chain joins TRBV27 and TRBJ2-1; 13 bases agree with TRBD2. In germline, CDR1 is MNHEY, CDR2 SMNVEV (reference sequence). This CDR3 is built from 16 residues. After removal of 5 bases from V and 7 bases from J, the junction contained 8 bases not matched to a gene. The CDR3 nucleotides are TGTGCCAGCAGTCCACTCGGGACTAGCGGGACTAATGAGCAGTTCTTC. Protein sequence: CASSPLGTSGTNEQFF.

This chain links TRBV7-2 with TRBJ2-1; 10 nucleotides agree with TRBD2. Germline V gene data show CDR1 as SGHTA and CDR2 as FQGNSA. After removal of 1 base from V and 0 bases from J, the junction contained 0 bases not matched to a gene. The CDR3 runs to 16 residues. CDR3 bases: TGTGCCAGCAGCTTAGAGCGGGGGGGCTCCTACAATGAGCAGTTCTTC. Its protein is CASSLERGGSYNEQFF.